A single sample gave rise to the 6 T cell receptor beta chains below, sequenced in a study of CD4+ T cells in melanoma. Profiled with immunoSEQ multiplex PCR; TCRdb holds only in-frame clones, not every one. The sample has some 150,000 clones, around 90% seen once. The receptors shown here come from a human donor with melanoma.

This clone has a single count. The chain has TRBV11-1 and TRBJ1-4; D unresolved. The CDR3 extends over 16 amino acids. V lost 4 bases, J lost 0 bases, and 12 bases lay in between. Germline V gives CDR1 SGHAT, CDR2 FQDESV (reference sequence). The CDR3 protein is CASSSEVVATNEKLFF. In nucleotides, the CDR3 is TGTGCCAGCAGCTCTGAGGTCGTTGCAACTAATGAAAAACTGTTTTTT.

The chain has TRBV9 and TRBJ1-2; D gene uncertain. With 2 bases removed from V and 2 bases from J, the gap between germline ends came to 10 bases. CDR1 is SGDLS, CDR2 YYNGEE, per germline. This CDR3 is 14 amino acids long. The CDR3 region is CASSVQGGNYGYTF. The CDR3 bases are TGTGCCAGCAGCGTTCAAGGCGGCAACTATGGCTACACCTTC.

V gene TRBV19 combines with J gene TRBJ1-1, with 8 positions matching TRBD1. V dropped 5 bases and J dropped 6; count of bases not matched to a gene: 11. Germline V gene data show CDR1 as LNHDA and CDR2 as SQIVND (reference sequence). This CDR3 spans 15 amino acids. As DNA, the CDR3 is TGTGCCAGTAGTGAACATGGACAGGGAGGATCTGAAGCTTTCTTT. This encodes CASSEHGQGGSEAFF.

The chain is built from TRBV6-5 and TRBJ2-7; either TRBD1 or TRBD2 may fit D (5 bases each). The CDR3 sequence is 15 residues long. Between the trimmed V and J ends, which lost 0 bases and 0 bases, there was a span of 9 bases. CDR1 and CDR2 (germline): MNHEY, SVGAGI. The CDR3, as DNA: TGTGCCAGCAGTTACTCGATGGGGACCTCCTACGAGCAGTACTTC. Its protein is CASSYSMGTSYEQYF.

V gene TRBV18 combines with J gene TRBJ2-3; possibly TRBD1 for D (6 bases). The germline gives CDR1 KGHSH, CDR2 LQKENI. Between the trimmed V and J ends, which lost 2 bases and 2 bases, there was a span of 11 bases. CDR3 length: 15 amino acids. CDR3 DNA: TGTGCCAGCTCACCAACGGGACACCACACAGATACGCAGTATTTT. Its translation is CASSPTGHHTDTQYF.

V is TRBV10-1 and J is TRBJ1-6, with D uncertain. The CDR3 is 13 residues long. CDR1 and CDR2 (germline): WNHNN, SYGVQD (reference sequence). Trimming shortened V by 8 bases and J by 14 bases, and 19 bases separated the two germline ends. The CDR3 DNA sequence: TGCGCCAGCTCTACCGGCCCCCACGAGGCCCTCCACTTT. Translation gives CASSTGPHEALHF.